This TCR beta chain was identified during a study of tumor-infiltrating lymphocytes in primary liver carcinoma. Concerning this clonotype itself: Because it lacks the conserved phenylalanine or tryptophan at the end, this CDR3 is likely a read error.

A constant-region primer primed TCR beta cDNA synthesis from about 530 ng of total RNA. It was through three nested multiplex PCR rounds of slightly modified ARM-PCR that TCR beta libraries arose. Using its own MiXCR run on the multiplex PCR reads, TCRdb lists one record per CDR3 protein. The sample contains roughly 49,000 distinct CDR3 sequences, 71% of which appear only once. Joint extraction of RNA and DNA used about 17-32 mg of bulk tissue that was unsorted. Patients were chronically HBV-infected and treatment-naive. The TCR comes from a man aged 35 to 55 with primary liver carcinoma and hepatitis B virus infection. The sequencing sample was made of liver tumor tissue from sampling region 5. Specified subset: tumor region T5, tumor centre.

The CDR3 region is CASRPASGSYNEQFY. Here the CDR3 DNA reads TGTGCCAGCAGACCGGCAAGCGGCTCCTACAATGAGCAGTTCTAC. The chain is built from TRBV7-8 and TRBJ2-1, with D tentatively TRBD2 (5 bases). Looked up from germline, CDR1 is SGHVS and CDR2 is FQNEAQ. The CDR3 spans 15 residues. V lost 6 bases, J lost 0 bases, and 12 bases lay in between.